Below are 28 T cell receptor beta chains sequenced from a single sample in a study of T cells after yellow fever vaccination. TCRdb recomputed calls from the 5' RACE reads with MiXCR, one row per CDR3 protein. This table holds some 390,000 distinct CDR3 sequences, over 5% found once. Sample: PBMCs, taken 5 days after the yellow fever booster vaccination. These receptors all come from a man aged 30 to 45 who received the YFV17D yellow fever vaccine.

Points on this clonotype: Being one base from a much bigger clone, this may be a read error. The chain joins TRBV15 to TRBJ1-2; 8 nucleotides align to TRBD1. CDR1 is LNHNV, CDR2 YYDKDF, per germline (reference sequence). This CDR3 is built from 15 residues. Here the CDR3 reads CSTSRAGQGGYGYTF. The CDR3 region has the DNA TGTTCCACCAGCAGAGCAGGACAGGGAGGTTATGGCTACACCTTC.

This clonotype was seen only a few times. CDR3 bases: TGCAGCGTTCGGTGGGAAGTTCCCCGGGATACGCAGTATTTT. Protein: CSVRWEVPRDTQYF. The chain uses TRBV29-1 and TRBJ2-3; D not certain. Looked up from germline, CDR1 is SQVTM and CDR2 is ANQGSEA. The CDR3 spans 14 residues. V was trimmed by 5 bases and J by 6 bases, leaving 18 bases between them.

Ten or more counts support this clonotype. The CDR3 sequence: CAISESSGGGNTIYF. The CDR3 DNA is TGTGCCATCAGTGAGTCCAGTGGCGGGGGAAACACCATATATTTT. The J gene is TRBJ1-3, the V gene TRBV10-3; D unresolved. The germline V and J ends were trimmed by 0 bases and 4 bases, with 10 bases remaining between them. This CDR3 comprises 15 residues. Germline CDR1 is ENHRY and CDR2 is SYGVKD.

This clonotype was recorded at least ten times. The chain uses TRBV9 and TRBJ2-1; D gene unclear. There are 15 residues in the CDR3. Trimming pared 0 bases from V and 2 bases from J, leaving 9 bases between. Germline V gene sequence: CDR1 SGDLS, CDR2 YYNGEE. CDR3 residues: CASSVGLGAYNEQFF. CDR3 bases: TGTGCCAGCAGCGTAGGGTTAGGTGCCTACAATGAGCAGTTCTTC.

The V and J genes are TRBV19 and TRBJ2-1, with TRBD2 matching 15 bases. The CDR3 is 18 amino acids. CDR1 is LNHDA, CDR2 SQIVND, per germline (reference sequence). V lost 10 bases to trimming and J lost 2 bases; unmatched junction nucleotides: 12. CDR3 coding DNA: TGTGCCACCCAAGATTGGACTAGCGGGAGGGGACCCTACAATGAGCAGTTCTTC. It translates to CATQDWTSGRGPYNEQFF.

This sequence joins TRBV15 and TRBJ2-1; TRBD2 matches at 16 bases. V was clipped by 3 bases and J by 8 bases; unmatched bases: 7. The V gene's germline CDR1 is LNHNV and CDR2 YYDKDF (reference sequence). The CDR3 has 17 amino acids. As DNA, the CDR3 is TGTGCCACCAGCAGGGGACTAGCGGGAGGGCGTCCCCATGAGCAGTTCTTC. The encoded protein is CATSRGLAGGRPHEQFF.

This clonotype was counted many times. This sequence joins TRBV11-2 and TRBJ2-1, with 8 bases that match TRBD2. V dropped 8 bases and J dropped 8; count of bases not matched to a gene: 8. Germline-derived CDR1 and CDR2 are SGHAT and FQNNGV. The CDR3 is 13 amino acids. The CDR3 here is CASLRSGSDEQFF. The CDR3 coding sequence is TGTGCCAGCCTGCGGAGCGGGAGCGATGAGCAGTTCTTC.

This clonotype was picked up a small number of times. V usage is TRBV6-1 and J usage is TRBJ1-5; D not resolved. Germline-derived CDR1 and CDR2 are MNHNS and SASEGT. Trimming cost V 6 bases and J 1 base, with 7 bases left between them. This CDR3 spans 13 amino acids. The CDR3 DNA follows: TGTGCCAGCAGGCCTACCAGCAATCAGCCCCAGCATTTT. Translating it yields CASRPTSNQPQHF.

In nucleotides, the CDR3 is TGCAGTGCTAGAGATGGACGGCGGGACACCGGGGAGCTGTTTTTT. As protein: CSARDGRRDTGELFF. The chain couples TRBV20-1 to TRBJ2-2; tentative D call: TRBD2 (5 bases). CDR1 and CDR2 from the germline V gene are DFQATT and SNEGSKA (reference sequence). This CDR3 has 15 residues. The V gene lost 0 bases and the J gene lost 3 bases, with 11 bases spanning the gap.

The chain recombines TRBV29-1 with TRBJ2-1; D gene uncertain. Looked up from germline, CDR1 is SQVTM and CDR2 is ANQGSEA. The CDR3 loop spans 10 amino acids. V was clipped by 3 bases and J by 8 bases, with 5 bases between them. This CDR3 reads CSVDSDEQFF. For the CDR3, the DNA is TGCAGCGTTGACAGCGATGAGCAGTTCTTC.

The rearrangement uses TRBV20-1 and TRBJ2-1; D is uncertain. The V end lost 6 bases, the J end lost 8 bases, and 23 bases lay between the germline ends. The CDR3 is 15 amino acids. The germline CDR1 and CDR2 sequences are DFQATT and SNEGSKA (reference sequence). CDR3 DNA sequence: TGCAGTGCAAAGAGCTTGGCGAGAAGCCGAGATGAGCAGTTCTTC. This sequence encodes CSAKSLARSRDEQFF.

This clonotype was seen ten or more times. The chain is built from TRBV12-3 or TRBV12-4 and TRBJ2-1, with 12 bases aligning to TRBD2. The V segment lost 6 bases and the J segment 3 bases; nucleotides outside the gene matches: 3. The length of the CDR3 is 15 residues. CDR3 residues: CASSLLAGGYNEQFF. In nucleotides, the CDR3 is TGTGCCAGCAGCTTACTAGCGGGAGGCTACAATGAGCAGTTCTTC.

This chain uses TRBV11-2 with TRBJ2-2; 14 bases agree with TRBD2. Germline V gives CDR1 SGHAT, CDR2 FQNNGV. The CDR3 consists of 18 residues. The J segment lost 4 bases and the V segment lost 5 bases, leaving 9 bases of the junction unmatched. The CDR3 DNA sequence: TGTGCCAGCAGCCTGCTGACTAGCGGGAGGGTCAGCACCGGGGAGCTGTTTTTT. The encoded protein is CASSLLTSGRVSTGELFF.

At least ten counts were recorded for this clonotype. CDR3 region: CASSYTLPGGLARLGAKNIQYF. The CDR3 DNA reads as TGTGCCAGCAGTTACACCCTACCCGGAGGACTAGCTCGACTAGGGGCCAAAAACATTCAGTACTTC. This rearrangement joins TRBV6-6 to TRBJ2-4; 8 bases align to TRBD2. The germline V gene has CDR1 MNHNY and CDR2 SVGAGI (reference sequence). J was trimmed by 1 base and V by 2 bases; bases with no gene match: 22. This CDR3 comprises 22 residues.

The chain employs TRBV6-1 and TRBJ1-4; 9 bases are a match to TRBD1. This CDR3 region has 14 residues. Germline V gene lookup returns CDR1 MNHNS and CDR2 SASEGT. Germline trimming cut 5 bases from V and 10 bases from J; bases unmatched to any gene: 8. CDR3 loop: CASSPTGGGGKLFF. For the CDR3, the DNA is TGTGCCAGCAGTCCTACAGGGGGCGGGGGAAAACTGTTTTTT.

This clonotype was recorded a few times. The J gene is TRBJ2-7, the V gene TRBV12-3 or TRBV12-4, with D uncertain. The V gene lost 9 bases and the J gene lost 0 bases, with 18 bases spanning the gap. The CDR3 length is 15 residues. CDR3: CARPPADGSSYEQYF. CDR3 DNA sequence: TGTGCCAGGCCGCCGGCGGACGGAAGCTCCTACGAGCAGTACTTC.

The chain recombines TRBV7-2 with TRBJ1-2; D perhaps matches TRBD1 (6 bases). The germline gives CDR1 SGHTA, CDR2 FQGNSA. This CDR3 contains 13 residues. Deletions cut 6 bases from V and 4 bases from J, with 12 bases between. The CDR3 sequence: CASSGRGIYGYTF. CDR3 nucleotides: TGTGCCAGCAGTGGCAGGGGAATCTATGGCTACACCTTC. The variable domain in full, with the rest retrieved from reference TRBV7-2 and TRBJ1-2, is GAGVSQSPSNKVTEKGKDVELRCDPISGHTALYWYRQSLGQGLEFLIYFQGNSAPDKSGLPSDRFSAERTGGSVSTLTIQRTQQEDSAVYLCASSGRGIYGYTFGSGTRLTVV.

This clonotype was found a few times. J is TRBJ2-2 and V is TRBV20-1; 13 bases align to TRBD2. The germline CDR1 and CDR2 sequences are DFQATT and SNEGSKA (reference sequence). V shed 5 bases, J shed 4 bases, and the junction held 4 bases outside the gene matches. CDR3 size: 15 residues. This chain's CDR3 is CSALTSGRGTGELFF. The DNA of the CDR3 is TGCAGTGCTCTTACTAGCGGGAGGGGCACCGGGGAGCTGTTTTTT.

This clonotype was found a few times. The chain uses TRBV7-2 and TRBJ2-7, with D hard to call. The V gene's germline CDR1 is SGHTA and CDR2 FQGNSA. V was clipped by 5 bases and J by 2 bases, with 7 bases between them. This CDR3 has 12 residues. As DNA, the CDR3 is TGTGCCAGCAGCCCCTCCCCCTACGAGCAGTACTTC. Amino acid sequence: CASSPSPYEQYF. Full variable domain (rest looked up from reference TRBV7-2 and TRBJ2-7): GAGVSQSPSNKVTEKGKDVELRCDPISGHTALYWYRQSLGQGLEFLIYFQGNSAPDKSGLPSDRFSAERTGGSVSTLTIQRTQQEDSAVYLCASSPSPYEQYFGPGTRLTVT.

This clonotype was seen more than once but under ten times. The V gene is TRBV25-1, the J gene TRBJ2-7, with TRBD2 matching 8 bases. This CDR3 spans 14 amino acids. CDR1 is MGHDK and CDR2 is SYGVNS in the germline V gene. V lost 4 bases, J lost 2 bases, and 4 bases stayed unmatched. The chain's CDR3 is CASSAQRGTYEQYF. DNA of the CDR3: TGTGCCAGCAGTGCCCAGCGGGGGACCTACGAGCAGTACTTC.

This clonotype was recorded at least ten times. V is TRBV12-3 or TRBV12-4 and J is TRBJ1-1, with a possible D match to TRBD1 (5 bases). This CDR3 is 16 amino acids long. V lost 6 bases, J lost 0 bases, and 17 bases lay in between. The CDR3 nucleotides are TGTGCCAGCAGCCCTTCCGGGGGGGGGTTGAACACTGAAGCTTTCTTT. It encodes CASSPSGGGLNTEAFF.

The table lists this clonotype with many counts. The J gene is TRBJ2-2, the V gene TRBV5-1, with unresolved D. Trimming cost V 3 bases and J 2 bases, with 5 bases left between them. The V gene's germline CDR1 is SGHRS and CDR2 YFSETQ. The CDR3 spans 13 residues. In DNA form, the CDR3 reads TGCGCCAGCAGCTCGGAAAACACCGGGGAGCTGTTTTTT. This encodes CASSSENTGELFF.

This clonotype showed up many times. In nucleotides, the CDR3 is TGCGCCAGCAGCTCACAGGGTTTGGAGAACATTCAGTACTTC. Encoded protein: CASSSQGLENIQYF. The chain joins TRBV5-1 to TRBJ2-4; the D gene is possibly TRBD1 (6 bases). The CDR3 contains 14 residues. From germline, CDR1 is SGHRS and CDR2 YFSETQ. Trimming stripped 3 bases from V and 7 bases from J, with 14 bases between.

The rearrangement links TRBV7-9 to TRBJ2-5, with 13 bases matching TRBD2. The CDR3 consists of 14 residues. Germline assignment: CDR1 SEHNR and CDR2 FQNEAQ (reference sequence). The ends lost 8 bases at V and 4 bases at J; junction bases unmatched: 4. CDR3 nucleotide sequence: TGTGCCAGCCGGACTAGCGGGAGCTCAGAGACCCAGTACTTC. It encodes CASRTSGSSETQYF. Drawing the rest from reference TRBV7-9 and TRBJ2-5, the complete variable domain is DTGVSQNPRHKITKRGQNVTFRCDPISEHNRLYWYRQTLGQGPEFLTYFQNEAQLEKSRLLSDRFSAERPKGSFSTLEIQRTEQGDSAMYLCASRTSGSSETQYFGPGTRLLVL.

For this clonotype: One junction end does not reproduce the germline sequence, and a read error may be involved. The V call is TRBV7-7, the J call TRBJ2-7, with D maybe TRBD2 (5 bases). CDR3 length: 13 amino acids. Germline assignment: CDR1 SSHAT and CDR2 FNYEAQ (reference sequence). CDR3 in amino acids: CAGSLGSSYEQYF. In DNA, the CDR3 is TGTGCCGGCAGCTTGGGGAGCTCCTACGAGCAGTACTTC.

There are a few counts of this clonotype. This chain links TRBV15 with TRBJ1-5; D perhaps matches TRBD1 (5 bases). The CDR3 loop spans 13 amino acids. Between the trimmed V and J ends, which lost 3 bases and 6 bases, there was a span of 9 bases. Germline CDR1 reads LNHNV; CDR2 reads YYDKDF (reference sequence). This CDR3 is CATSSGAGQPQHF. The CDR3 DNA follows: TGTGCCACCAGCAGCGGGGCCGGTCAGCCCCAGCATTTT.

The rearrangement joins TRBV20-1 to TRBJ1-5; a possible D gene is TRBD1 (6 bases). Germline V gives CDR1 DFQATT, CDR2 SNEGSKA (reference sequence). V lost 2 bases and J lost 2, with 16 bases in between. The CDR3 totals 16 residues. The DNA for the CDR3 is TGCAGTGCTAGAAGGGCGGGGGGCGCGGGCAATCAGCCCCAGCATTTT. This encodes CSARRAGGAGNQPQHF.

The J gene is TRBJ2-1, the V gene TRBV5-4, with 7 bases identical to TRBD2. V lost 4 bases, J lost 4 bases, and 5 bases stayed unmatched. CDR1 and CDR2 (germline): SGHNT, YYREEE (reference sequence). CDR3 length: 14 amino acids. This chain's CDR3 is CASSPGGLYNEQFF. CDR3 bases: TGTGCCAGCAGCCCGGGAGGCCTATACAATGAGCAGTTCTTC.